This T cell receptor beta chain was identified during a study of blood T cell repertoires in COVID-19. Either two negative PCRs, clearance, or symptom resolution qualified Cohort 3 donors as recovered. With 5 bases removed from V and 8 bases from J, the gap between germline ends came to 16 bases. Per germline, CDR1 MNHEY and CDR2 SMNVEV (reference sequence). The CDR3 is 15 residues long. Profiling relied on immunoSEQ multiplex PCR, and the TCRdb table lists in-frame clones only, not all of them. The data show around 200,000 clones, about four fifths seen once. The chain joins TRBV27 to TRBJ1-6, with a possible D match to TRBD1 (5 bases). Sequencing used PBMCs or T cells enriched from blood (not recorded which). The source is a woman in her twenties or thirties who had recovered from COVID-19. The CDR3 loop is CASSPRVGGDSPLHF. The CDR3 DNA is TGTGCCAGCAGTCCCCGGGTCGGGGGGGATTCACCCCTCCACTTT.